This TCR beta chain emerged from a study of cytomegalovirus exposure and HLA in healthy donors (dated by TCRdb to about 2017). Study-level background: An earlier analysis of a few hundred of the donors reported about 280 Gb of sequence data and 95 million to 120 million unique TCR beta sequences obtained from 150 million to 200 million T cells. Both class I and class II loci were covered by HLA typing, at four-digit resolution. Of the 300 to 500 genotyped donors, 81% were placed in the genetic ancestry cluster associated with self-reported Caucasian donors. The study was designed to test whether signatures of past pathogen exposure could be identified by cataloging public T cell receptors. All discovery cohort repertoires had been generated on a single sequencing platform. Across around 400 genotyped donors of the cohort, an average of about 240,000 unique TCR beta nucleotide sequences per donor were sequenced, and 15% to 20% of those sequences were non-productive. Donor age, sex, ethnicity and CMV serostatus were compiled alongside the repertoire data. The number of donors typed differed by locus, with about 629-640 for A, B, C, DRB1 and DQB1, more than 500 for DQA1, some 570 for DPA1, and approximately 470 for DPB1. Five DR-DQ haplotypes were treated as single units for association and clustering because of strong linkage in the cohort. In addition to the first cohort of several hundred subjects, a separate validation cohort of approximately 130 different subjects was used. An early release that covered 640 HLA-typed donors contained approximately 300 gigabases of sequencing data and tens of millions of unique TCR sequences. An earlier analysis of about 620 of the donors applied high-throughput TCR beta sequencing to assess whether each TCR beta V gene segment acted as functional or pseudogenic. The study combined high-throughput TCR immunosequencing, statistical association of individual TCRs with disease status, and machine learning to predict cytomegalovirus infection status. A later analysis re-analyzed previously published TCR beta repertoires from about 600 donors and added high-resolution HLA genotyping to study TCR occurrence patterns. The study used immunosequencing to profile the T cell repertoires of more than 650 subjects and linked those repertoires to cytomegalovirus serostatus. Genome-wide SNP genotypes for about three fifths of the roughly 700 donors were used in a later genetic analysis, which treated that subset as a discovery cohort. Rather than drawing on any new phenotypic data, the later analysis identified candidate immune exposures from TCR beta sequences and the way those sequences occurred across donors.

The cohort was made up of 650 to 700 healthy bone marrow donors. At the time of sampling, every cohort member was nominally healthy, though immune exposures that went unrecorded were likely present. The donor was CMV seronegative and was included in the group of hundreds of seronegative cohort members. A peripheral blood sample was provided by each donor, and peripheral blood mononuclear cells were used for TCR beta sequencing. The Qiagen DNeasy Blood Extraction Kit was used to extract genomic DNA from the blood cell samples. Overall study results and their limits: The presence/absence analyses assumed that sequencing depth was roughly uniform across donors, and that assumption may not be true. According to a later analysis, most CMV-associated TCR beta chains appeared to be HLA-restricted, and the HLA associations seemed to be driven largely by CMV exposure. Around 16 rarely observed V segments, including chromosome 9 orphons, were excluded from the earlier analysis of several hundred of the donors because counts were too low. HLA typing was unavailable for some donors at each locus, so association tests used only the typed subset. It was suggested by the authors that the approach could potentially be generalized to other disease states and immunological phenotypes. Cytomegalovirus status was reported to be diagnosed by the classifier with high specificity and sensitivity in both the original and validation cohorts. A further reported finding was that TCR beta sequences accurately predicted the HLA-A and HLA-B alleles for most subjects in the first cohort. Across donors, most TCR sequences were observed very rarely, whereas some public TCRs were present in many individuals. A later analysis reported that several top co-occurrence clusters appeared linked to parvovirus B19, influenza, CMV and Epstein-Barr virus. CMV serostatus was the only immune exposure information available for the cohort. In vitro tests confirmed that three of the cytomegalovirus-associated TCR beta chains recognize cytomegalovirus antigens. This cohort had only TCR beta chains sequenced, and the lack of alpha or paired-chain data limited which features could be detected. In a later analysis, HLA-associated TCR beta chains showed more clonal expansion and lower generation probabilities than non-associated chains that were equally common. Linkage disequilibrium might explain the correlated functional status among segregating V segments, but an unknown experimental factor could not be ruled out. A total of about 180 TCR beta chains were listed by the study as associated with cytomegalovirus. Some IMGT-functional V segments, including TRBV6-2 and TRBV6-3, could not be distinguished by the 87-base-pair reads and were therefore excluded. In a later analysis, TCR association rates were found to vary across HLA loci, with the most associated TCRs seen for DRB1 alleles and the fewest for HLA-C alleles. A cluster of highly shared sequence variants was judged likely to be a technical artifact of the sequencing pipeline. According to a later genetic analysis, donors in an Asian-associated ancestry cluster had fewer N-insertions in productive TCRs than the roughly 700-donor mean. When HLA alleles, especially DR and DQ, strongly co-occurred, TCR associations were difficult to assign to individual alleles. Specific HLA alleles were associated with 16,951 TCR beta sequences at a false discovery rate of 0.05 in a later analysis. Broadly in line with IMGT annotations, most TCR beta V segments showed up in productive rearrangements about 90% or about 30% of the time in an earlier analysis of 450 to 600 of the donors. An association between a missense DCLRE1C variant and V-gene and J-gene trimming of TCR beta chains was found in a later genetic analysis and replicated in an independent cohort.

Regarding this clone: The specificity of this receptor is unknown. The input lacks base qualities; no much larger clone sits a single base away.

The trim is 1 base for V and 9 bases for J, with a gap of 10 bases between the germline ends. From a lookup of the germline V gene (reference sequence), CDR1 and CDR2 are LNHDA and SQIVND. The CDR3 starts with the cysteine, ends with the phenylalanine, and has 13 residues. The read is trimmed to its CDR3 DNA, 39 bases read in frame from base 1. The library was generated by the immunoSEQ multiplex PCR assay. For the multiplex PCR, a mixture combining 60 forward primers for TCR Vbeta segments and 13 reverse primers for TCR Jbeta segments was used. Amplification of the CDR3 region of rearranged TCR beta genes was performed with a multiplex PCR assay on genomic DNA. The Illumina HiSeq System was used to sequence the amplified TCR beta libraries as 87-base-pair reads. The source study handled its data this way. A later analysis tallied approximately 87 million unique TCR beta chains across the 666 repertoires, and around 10 million of those chains were shared by two or more donors. To remove PCR and sequencing errors, raw reads were error-corrected and collapsed into unique sequences using a nearest-neighbor algorithm that merged closely related sequences. V, D and J gene segments were assigned by aligning CDR3 sequences to IMGT reference sequences. Each retained sequence needed at least a six-nucleotide match to both a V gene segment and a J gene segment. Rearrangements were called productive when the CDR3 lacked stop codons and stayed in frame with V and J; all others were non-productive. Following IMGT convention, CDR3 was defined as the stretch from the second conserved V-encoded cysteine up to the conserved J-encoded phenylalanine. Sequences without an unambiguous match to a single V gene segment were excluded from the earlier analysis of several hundred of the donors. An earlier analysis of several hundred of the donors called V segments functional above 56.7% productive rearrangements and segregating when the between-donor standard deviation exceeded 5%. A statistical classification framework was built to diagnose cytomegalovirus status from the catalog of TCR beta chain sequences. A later analysis assigned V and J genes by comparing TCR nucleotide sequences with IMGT/GENE-DB human TR gene sequences. The TCRdist pipeline was used in a later analysis to assign CDR3 sequences and most-parsimonious VDJ recombination scenarios. A later analysis defined each TCR beta chain by its CDR3 amino acid sequence plus V-gene family, and excluded reads lacking a unique V-gene family. A later analysis removed 500 to 650 highly shared, low-generation-probability nucleotide sequences to deal with suspected cross-contamination and a sequencing artifact. In a later analysis, a clonal expansion index for each public chain was calculated from normalized within-repertoire ranks of inferred template counts. In a later analysis, generation probabilities were computed with a VDJ recombination model fitted to out-of-frame rearrangements, and the resulting probabilities were checked against IGoR. In a later analysis, hypergeometric tests were used to score TCR-TCR, TCR-HLA and TCR-CMV co-occurrence, with a repertoire-size bias correction applied to TCR pairs. A later analysis estimated false discovery rates by permuting HLA or CMV assignments 20 times. In a later analysis, co-occurring TCRs were grouped with DBSCAN, and TCRdist sequence similarity was added when clustering was performed within HLA-allele-positive subsets. Repertoires with fewer than 30,000 or more than 120,000 public chains, plus five repertoires with anomalous nucleotide sharing, were excluded from co-occurrence clustering. TCRdb holds this immuneACCESS table with in-frame rearrangements only. Some clones are missing; in checked studies, unresolved V genes explain under half, and the rest has no known cause. Clonal size and the V and J genes are those of that table, whereas D and trimming came from the DNA. The sample table shows over 35,000 clones, and almost 70% are seen once. 3% to 4.5% of the sample comes from the top ten.

This receptor chain uses TRBV19 and TRBJ2-1; the best D guess is TRBD2, with 5 bases matching. Material for sequencing was PBMCs. This clonotype originated in a man between 40 and 49 years old in good health and CMV-seronegative. The CDR3 amino acid sequence is: CASSIVGEGEQFF. The nucleotide sequence reads as follows: TGTGCCAGTAGTATAGTAGGAGAGGGTGAGCAGTTCTTC. With all but the CDR3 taken from the reference TRBV19 and TRBJ2-1 genes, the full variable domain is: DGGITQSPKYLFRKEGQNVTLSCEQNLNHDAMYWYRQDPGQGLRLIYYSQIVNDFQKGDIAEGYSVSREKKESFPLTVTSAQKNPTAFYLCASSIVGEGEQFFGPGTRLTVL.